Here is one T cell receptor beta chain with its context. The antigen remains unidentified. The data belong to a study of shared clonotypes between healthy human individuals. Study-level findings and limits: It was observed that approximately 5% of naive CD4 clonotypes were shared across a handful of donors.

Donors were Caucasian adults residing in Nashville, Tennessee, USA. Subsets obtained from CD4+ cells comprised CD45RA+ naive and CD45RA-negative memory cells. Roughly 200 ng DNA, 25,000 to 35,000 T cell genomes, went into each sorted-subset replicate PCR. Data came from immunoSEQ multiplex PCR; TCRdb stores just in-frame clones and leaves some out. The sample consists of about 1.5 million clones, 95% to 99% of them appearing once. V lost 5 bases and J lost 0, with 17 bases in between. Germline V gene lookup returns CDR1 SNHLY and CDR2 FYNNEI. The CDR3 length is 17 residues. The TCR was taken from a man under 40 in good health. The sequencing sample was made of naive CD4+ T cells sorted from blood. Subset here: CD45RA+ positively selected. V usage is TRBV2 and J usage is TRBJ1-3; D unresolved. The CDR3 is CASSSNSVPNSGNTIYF. In DNA form, the CDR3 reads TGTGCCAGCAGTTCTAACTCAGTGCCAAACTCTGGAAACACCATATATTTT. Filled out from reference TRBV2 and TRBJ1-3, the complete variable domain reads EPEVTQTPSHQVTQMGQEVILRCVPISNHLYFYWYRQILGQKVEFLVSFYNNEISEKSEIFDDQFSVERPDGSNFTLKIRSTKLEDSAMYFCASSSNSVPNSGNTIYFGEGSWLTVV.